This T cell receptor beta chain was profiled in a study of shared clonotypes between healthy human individuals. Naive CD45RA+ and memory CD45RA-negative subsets were split from CD4+ cells. This table comes from immunoSEQ multiplex PCR, and its TCRdb copy is limited to in-frame clones, with some not included. The sample holds 2 million to 3 million clones, under 95% seen once. As to this clone: Its antigen is still unknown.

This CDR3 spans 11 amino acids. Germline V gives CDR1 SNHLY, CDR2 FYNNEI. With 5 bases removed from V and 5 bases from J, the gap between germline ends came to 3 bases. General study findings and limits: Naive subsets generally exceeded memory subsets in estimated richness.

The sequence was collected from a man aged 18 to 29 in good health. Some clones in this sample may be carry-over from other donors' samples. Sample: naive CD4+ T cells from PBMCs. Subset here: CD45RA+ positively selected. This chain joins TRBV2 and TRBJ1-4; D is ambiguous. CDR3 sequence reads: CASSSNEKLFF. CDR3 in DNA: TGTGCCAGCAGTTCCAATGAAAAACTGTTTTTT.